Listed below are T cell receptor beta chains from one sample, sequenced in a study of shared clonotypes between healthy human individuals. The repertoire was sequenced with immunoSEQ multiplex PCR; TCRdb's copy has only in-frame clones and lacks some. The sample lists approximately 2,300,000 clones; 85% to 95% were seen once. The sample taken for sequencing was naive CD4+ T cells from PBMCs. The receptors originated from a man between 18 and 35 years old in good health. Some clones in this sample may be carry-over from other donors' samples. CDR3s include the opening cysteine and the closing phenylalanine or tryptophan. D genes are given only for firm matches. The size entry is marked missing in some rows and otherwise reads once, few, many or a size class.

V,J,D,size,DNA,CDR3
TRBV4-1,TRBJ2-1,TRBD2,once,TGCGCCAGCAGCCTAACCCTTATAGCGGGAGGATCCCAAGAGCAGTTCTTC,CASSLTLIAGGSQEQFF
TRBV7-3,TRBJ2-3,TRBD2,.,TGTGCCAGCAGTAGTAGCGGGAGCACAGATACGCAGTATTTT,CASSSSGSTDTQYF
TRBV4-1,TRBJ1-3,.,.,TGCGCCAGCAGCCAAGCGGGGCTACTTGGAAACACCATATATTTT,CASSQAGLLGNTIYF
TRBV6-6,TRBJ1-2,.,.,TGTGCCAGCACCCAACCCGGGCCCAGGTTGGGGGGCTACACCTTC,CASTQPGPRLGGYTF
TRBV5-1,TRBJ2-1,.,.,TGCGCCAGCAGCTTGGCCTCGGCAGGGACGGGTAATGAGCAGTTCTTC,CASSLASAGTGNEQFF
TRBV5-8,TRBJ2-1,.,.,TGTGCCAGCAGCTTGTTGGTAGTGGGGGAGATTGAGCAGTTCTTC,CASSLLVVGEIEQFF
TRBV5-1,TRBJ2-3,.,.,TGCGCCAGCAGCTCAATCAGCACAGATACGCAGTATTTT,CASSSISTDTQYF
TRBV9,TRBJ2-2,TRBD1,.,TGTGCCAGCAGCGTACGGACAGGGCGGCACACCGGGGAGCTGTTTTTT,CASSVRTGRHTGELFF
TRBV5-1,TRBJ1-1,TRBD1,.,TGCGCCAGCAGCGGGACAGGGATGTTCCCTAACACTGAAGCTTTCTTT,CASSGTGMFPNTEAFF
TRBV4-1,TRBJ2-2,.,.,TGCGCCAGCAGCCGTTTGGAGGGAGGCGGCACCGGGGAGCTGTTTTTT,CASSRLEGGGTGELFF
TRBV28,TRBJ1-5,TRBD1,.,TGTGCCAGCAGTCTCCGGGACAGAGGTCAGCCCCAGCATTTT,CASSLRDRGQPQHF
TRBV4-1,TRBJ2-1,TRBD2,.,TGCGCCAGCAGCCAAGGTTTCGGGGGGGGCTCCTACAATGAGCAGTTCTTC,CASSQGFGGGSYNEQFF
TRBV6-5,TRBJ1-5,.,.,TGTGCCAGCAGTTACTCGATTAACCAGCCCCAGCATTTT,CASSYSINQPQHF
TRBV10-3,TRBJ1-5,.,.,TGTGCCATCAGTGCACACCGGGACCGAACATCGAATAGCAATCAGCCCCAGCATTTT,CAISAHRDRTSNSNQPQHF
TRBV5-1,TRBJ1-5,TRBD1,.,TGCGCCAGCAGCTTAGGACAGGGGCGAGGACAGCCCCAGCATTTT,CASSLGQGRGQPQHF
TRBV7-9,TRBJ2-7,TRBD2,.,TGTGCCAGCAGCTTAGGGGGGGGCTCCTACGAGCAGTACTTC,CASSLGGGSYEQYF
TRBV19,TRBJ2-2,.,.,TGTGCCAGTACCAATGGGCCAGGGGTTAACACCGGGGAGCTGTTTTTT,CASTNGPGVNTGELFF
TRBV5-1,TRBJ1-4,TRBD1,.,TGCGCCAGCTCGGGACAGGGAAAGGAAAAACTGTTTTTT,CASSGQGKEKLFF
TRBV5-5,TRBJ2-2,.,.,TGTGCCAGCAGCTTTAGGGACCGGGGCCTCGGAGGGGAGCTGTTTTTT,CASSFRDRGLGGELFF
TRBV7-3,TRBJ2-5,TRBD1,.,TGTGCCAGCAGCTTAATGCGTGCTGGGACAGGGGGTCAAGAGACCCAGTACTTC,CASSLMRAGTGGQETQYF
TRBV4-2,TRBJ2-1,TRBD2,.,TGTGCCAGCAGCCAAGAAAAAGCGGGAGATTACAATGAGCAGTTCTTC,CASSQEKAGDYNEQFF
TRBV7-9,TRBJ2-2,.,once,TGTGCCAGCAGCTTATTTCGGGGCACCGGGGAGCTGTTTTTT,CASSLFRGTGELFF
TRBV5-6,TRBJ2-1,TRBD2,.,TGTGCCAGCAGCTTGGGACTAGCCGTGTGGTTCTACAATGAGCAGTTCTTC,CASSLGLAVWFYNEQFF
TRBV28,TRBJ2-7,.,.,TGTGCCAGCAGCACCGACCGGGCCGCTCACTACGAGCAGTACTTC,CASSTDRAAHYEQYF
TRBV14,TRBJ2-1,.,.,TGTGCCAGCAGCCAAGTACCGTTAATTTGGACTGCTACCTACAATGAGCAGTTCTTC,CASSQVPLIWTATYNEQFF
TRBV19,TRBJ2-1,.,.,TGTGCCACCTCCTTCCCCCTATCTGCGTACAATGAGCAGTTCTTC,CATSFPLSAYNEQFF
TRBV5-1,TRBJ1-4,.,.,TGCGCCAGCAGCTTGGCCCTTGCGAACACTAATGAAAAACTGTTTTTT,CASSLALANTNEKLFF
TRBV7-9,TRBJ1-1,.,.,TGTGCCAGCAGCTTGGGGCAGACGTACAGTGGAGCTTTCTTT,CASSLGQTYSGAFF
TRBV7-9,TRBJ1-6,.,.,TGTGCCAGCAGCTACGGACTTAATTCACCCCTCCACTTT,CASSYGLNSPLHF
TRBV28,TRBJ2-1,.,once,TGTGCCAGCAGTCCCCAGGCGGGGAGCTCCTACAATGAGCAGTTCTTC,CASSPQAGSSYNEQFF
TRBV5-1,TRBJ2-3,TRBD2,.,TGCGCCAGCAGCTCGGGACTAGCGGGAGGGCAAGATACGCAGTATTTT,CASSSGLAGGQDTQYF
TRBV5-1,TRBJ2-1,TRBD2,once,TGCGCCAGCAGCTTCCGGACTAGCGGGCCTTACAATGAGCAGTTCTTC,CASSFRTSGPYNEQFF
TRBV5-8,TRBJ1-2,.,.,TGTGCCAGCAGCATTGGAATTCAGGAAGATAACTATGGCTACACCTTC,CASSIGIQEDNYGYTF
TRBV28,TRBJ2-7,.,.,TGTGCCAGCAGACGAGGGGGGAGCCACGAGCAGTACTTC,CASRRGGSHEQYF
TRBV10-3,TRBJ2-4,.,.,TGTGCCATCAAGGCAGGGCCCCAAAACATTCAGTACTTC,CAIKAGPQNIQYF
TRBV5-1,TRBJ1-1,.,.,TGCGCCAGCAGCTTGGACCCAGGGGTGAATGAAGCTTTCTTT,CASSLDPGVNEAFF
TRBV7-3,TRBJ2-2,.,.,TGTGCCAGCAGCTTAGGCGGGGCCACCGGGGAGCTGTTTTTT,CASSLGGATGELFF
TRBV5-4,TRBJ2-7,TRBD2,once,TGTGCCAGCAGCCGGAGCGGGACCTACGAGCAGTACTTC,CASSRSGTYEQYF
TRBV18,TRBJ2-7,TRBD2,.,TGTGCCAGCTCACCAACGACTAGCGGAGGTGATGAGCAGTACTTC,CASSPTTSGGDEQYF
TRBV6-1,TRBJ2-6,.,.,TGTGCCAGCACACGAGGGCGTGGGGCCAACGTCCTGACTTTC,CASTRGRGANVLTF
TRBV2,TRBJ2-7,TRBD2,.,TGTGCCAGCAGTGAAAGCCCGGGAGGGCCCCACGAGCAGTACTTC,CASSESPGGPHEQYF
TRBV28,TRBJ2-5,.,once,TGTGCCAGCAGAAACCCGGGACGAGAGACCCAGTACTTC,CASRNPGRETQYF